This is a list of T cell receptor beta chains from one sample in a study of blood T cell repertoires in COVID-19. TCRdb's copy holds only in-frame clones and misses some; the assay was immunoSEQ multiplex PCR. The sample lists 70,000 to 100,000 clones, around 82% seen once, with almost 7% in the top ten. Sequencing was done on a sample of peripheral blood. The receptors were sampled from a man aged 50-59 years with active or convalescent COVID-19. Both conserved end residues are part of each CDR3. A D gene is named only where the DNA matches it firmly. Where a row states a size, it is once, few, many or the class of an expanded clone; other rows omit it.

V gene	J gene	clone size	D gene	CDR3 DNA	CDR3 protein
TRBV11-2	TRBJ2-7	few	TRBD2	TGTGCCAGCAGCCCGGGGGGGGTGTTCTACGAGCAGTACTTC	CASSPGGVFYEQYF
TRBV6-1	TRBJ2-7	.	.	TGTGCCAGCAGTGAAACTTGGGGGGTACACGAGCAGTACTTC	CASSETWGVHEQYF
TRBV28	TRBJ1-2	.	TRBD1	TGTGCCAGCAGTTCAGAGACAGGGGGGGGCTATGGCTACACCTTC	CASSSETGGGYGYTF
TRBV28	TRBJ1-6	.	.	TGTGCCAGCAGTTTATCCCGGGGTTCCAATAATTCACCCCTCCACTTT	CASSLSRGSNNSPLHF
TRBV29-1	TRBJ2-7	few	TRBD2	TGCAGCGTTGTACTAGCGGTGAAGTACGAGCAGTACTTC	CSVVLAVKYEQYF
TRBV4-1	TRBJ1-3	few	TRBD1	TGCGCCAGCAGCCAAGTACTGGACAGGGGGTCTGGAAACACCATATATTTT	CASSQVLDRGSGNTIYF
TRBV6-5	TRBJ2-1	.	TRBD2	TGTGCCAGCAAGACTAGCGGGGGAACCTACAATGAGCAGTTCTTC	CASKTSGGTYNEQFF
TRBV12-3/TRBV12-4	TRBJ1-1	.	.	TGTGCCAGCAAGGCAGGCGGGACTGAAGCTTTCTTT	CASKAGGTEAFF
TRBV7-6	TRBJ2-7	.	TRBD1	TGTGCCAGCAGTCCCACACAGGGGTACGAGCAGTACTTC	CASSPTQGYEQYF
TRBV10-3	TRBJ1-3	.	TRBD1	TGTGCCACCGCAGACAGGGGAGGCTCTGGAAACACCATATATTTT	CATADRGGSGNTIYF
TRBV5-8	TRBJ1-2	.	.	TGTGCCAGCAGCTTGATGGGCAGTCCGTATGGCTACACCTTC	CASSLMGSPYGYTF
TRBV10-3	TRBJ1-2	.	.	TGTGCCATCAGTGAGTCGGCGGGGGCATTAAGTGGCTACACCTTC	CAISESAGALSGYTF
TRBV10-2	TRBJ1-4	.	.	TGCGCCAGCAGTGATAGGAGACCAACTAATGAAAAACTGTTTTTT	CASSDRRPTNEKLFF
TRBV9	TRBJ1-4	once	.	TGTGCCAGCAGTGCGGGACCCCTGAATGAAAAACTGTTTTTT	CASSAGPLNEKLFF
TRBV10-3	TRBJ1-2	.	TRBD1	TGTGCCATCGGACAGGGGGGCTACACCTTC	CAIGQGGYTF
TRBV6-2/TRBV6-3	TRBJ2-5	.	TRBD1	TGTGCCAGCAGTTACTATTACAGGGGCTTTATCCAAGAGACCCAGTACTTC	CASSYYYRGFIQETQYF
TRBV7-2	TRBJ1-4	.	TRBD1	TGTGCCAGCAGCTTAGCCACAGGGGGCACTAATGAAAAACTGTTTTTT	CASSLATGGTNEKLFF
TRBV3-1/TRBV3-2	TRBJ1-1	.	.	TGTGCCAGCAGCCATAACCGCAGGGACACTGAAGCTTTCTTT	CASSHNRRDTEAFF
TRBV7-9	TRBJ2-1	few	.	TGTGCCAGCAGCACTACAATTACAGGGCACAATGAGCAGTTCTTC	CASSTTITGHNEQFF
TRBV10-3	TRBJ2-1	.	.	TGTGCCATCAGTGCATTTCCATCCTACAATGAGCAGTTCTTC	CAISAFPSYNEQFF
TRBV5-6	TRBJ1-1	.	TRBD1	TGTGCCAGCAGCTTGGTCGGGACAGGGGGTGTGCAAGCTTTCTTT	CASSLVGTGGVQAFF
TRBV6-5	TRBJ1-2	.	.	TGTGCCAGCAGTAACAGGGCCCGGGGTGGCTACACCTTC	CASSNRARGGYTF
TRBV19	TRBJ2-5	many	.	TGTGCCAGTAGTGCCGGGACTCGGAGGGAGACCCAGTACTTC	CASSAGTRRETQYF
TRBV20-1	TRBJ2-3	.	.	TGCAGTGCCATCGCGGGGAATACGCAGTATTTT	CSAIAGNTQYF
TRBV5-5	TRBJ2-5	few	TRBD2	TGTGCCAGCAGCGTCACTAGCGGCCAAGAGACCCAGTACTTC	CASSVTSGQETQYF
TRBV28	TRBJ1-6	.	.	TGTGCCAGCAGTTTATGGGACAGAGAAAATTCACCCCTCCACTTT	CASSLWDRENSPLHF
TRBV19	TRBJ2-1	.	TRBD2	TGTGCCAGTAGTACCGGACTAGCGGGGGGCTACAATGAGCAGTTCTTC	CASSTGLAGGYNEQFF
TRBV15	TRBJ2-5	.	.	TGTGCCACCAGCAGTTACAGGGCCCTACAAGAGACCCAGTACTTC	CATSSYRALQETQYF
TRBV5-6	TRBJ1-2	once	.	TGTGCCAGCAGCTTGTCAGGACAGAACTATGGCTACACCTTC	CASSLSGQNYGYTF
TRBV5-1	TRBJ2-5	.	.	TGCGCCAGCAGCCCAGAGCAGGGGAAGGAGACCCAGTACTTC	CASSPEQGKETQYF
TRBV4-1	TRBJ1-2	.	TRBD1	TGCGCCAGCAGCCAACCCGGGACAGTGATCTATGGCTACACCTTC	CASSQPGTVIYGYTF
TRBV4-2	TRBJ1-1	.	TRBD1	TGTGCCAGCAGCCAAGCTGGGACAGGGGGCGATGGCACTGAAGCTTTCTTT	CASSQAGTGGDGTEAFF
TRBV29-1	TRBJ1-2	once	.	TGCAGCGTGGACGGGACAATTTATGGCTACACCTTC	CSVDGTIYGYTF
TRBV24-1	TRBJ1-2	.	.	TGTGCCACCAGTGGGGGAGTTAACTATGGCTACACCTTC	CATSGGVNYGYTF
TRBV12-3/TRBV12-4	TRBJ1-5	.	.	TGTGCCAGCAGTTTAATCGATCAGCCCCAGCATTTT	CASSLIDQPQHF
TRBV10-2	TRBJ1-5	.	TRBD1	TGCGCCAGCAGTGAACAGGGGAATAGCAATCAGCCCCAGCATTTT	CASSEQGNSNQPQHF
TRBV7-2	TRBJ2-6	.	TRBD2	TGTGCCAGCAGCTGGAGCGGGACTGGGGCCAACGTCCTGACTTTC	CASSWSGTGANVLTF
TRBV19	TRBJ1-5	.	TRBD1	TGTGCCAGTACCGGGACAGGGGGCAATCAGCCCCAGCATTTT	CASTGTGGNQPQHF
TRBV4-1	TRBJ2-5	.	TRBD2	TGCGCCAGCAGCCAAGGACTAGCGGGGGGACGGCAAGAGACCCAGTACTTC	CASSQGLAGGRQETQYF
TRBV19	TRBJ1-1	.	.	TGTGCCAGTAACCTGGGACAATCTTCCACTGAAGCTTTCTTT	CASNLGQSSTEAFF
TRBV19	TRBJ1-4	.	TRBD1	TGTGCCAGTAGTGATAGGGGGCGTTGGGAAAAACTGTTTTTT	CASSDRGRWEKLFF
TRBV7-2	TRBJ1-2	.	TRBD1	TGTGCCAGCAGCTTAGACCCACAGGGGTCCTATGGCTACACCTTC	CASSLDPQGSYGYTF
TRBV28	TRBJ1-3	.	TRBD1	TGTGCCAGCAGTGGGACAGGGGACTCTGGAAACACCATATATTTT	CASSGTGDSGNTIYF
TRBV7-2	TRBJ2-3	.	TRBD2	TGTGCCAGCAGCCACAAGTTTGGGCTAGCGGGGGAGGGGAAAGATACGCAGTATTTT	CASSHKFGLAGEGKDTQYF
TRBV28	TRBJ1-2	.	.	TGTGCCAGCAGCTGGGGAGGAGGAGGTCGCTACACCTTC	CASSWGGGGRYTF
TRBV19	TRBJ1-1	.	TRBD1	TGTGCCAGTAGTACAGGACAGGGGTCCACTGAAGCTTTCTTT	CASSTGQGSTEAFF
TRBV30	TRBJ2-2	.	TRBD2	TGTGCCTGGCCTGCTAGCGGGGGGGACACCGGGGAGCTGTTTTTT	CAWPASGGDTGELFF
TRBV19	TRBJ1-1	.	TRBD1	TGTGCCAGTAGTGGGGGACAGGGGATATGGTCTGAAGCTTTCTTT	CASSGGQGIWSEAFF
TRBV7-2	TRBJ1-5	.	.	TGTGCCAGCAGCTTATGGACGGACAGAAATCAGCCCCAGCATTTT	CASSLWTDRNQPQHF
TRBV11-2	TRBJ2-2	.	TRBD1	TGTGCCAGCAGCTTAGTAGTACAGGGGGCGGGCACCGGGGAGCTGTTTTTT	CASSLVVQGAGTGELFF
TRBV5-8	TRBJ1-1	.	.	TGTGCCAGCAGCTTAACCCACAAGAACACTGAAGCTTTCTTT	CASSLTHKNTEAFF
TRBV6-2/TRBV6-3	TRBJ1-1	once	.	TGTGCCAGCAGTACACGGGGGGGTTGGGGCACTGAAGCTTTCTTT	CASSTRGGWGTEAFF
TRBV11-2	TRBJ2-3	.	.	TGTGCCAACAGCAACACCAGGTTCCACCCTAGCACAGATACGCAGTATTTT	CANSNTRFHPSTDTQYF